The clone carrying this T cell receptor (beta chain) occurred a few times. TCRdb itself ran the RACE reads through MiXCR, one entry per CDR3 protein. The table records roughly 130,000 distinct CDR3 sequences, 11% of them present only once. Germline V lookup: CDR1 SGHRS, CDR2 YFSETQ. Germline trimming cut 1 base from V and 5 bases from J; bases unmatched to any gene: 5. This CDR3 has 16 residues. This sample is drawn from a study of human T cells and chemical hapten exposure. The time point is: patch test 3, about 24 weeks after DPC sensitization. Described treatment: therapeutic diphenylcyclopropenone sensitization with weekly scalp DPC.

Sequencing was performed on whole blood, taken in connection with sensitization to the hapten diphenylcyclopropenone (DPC). The rearrangement links TRBV5-1 to TRBJ2-3, with TRBD2 matching 12 bases. This clonotype originated in a woman between 45 and 65 years old with alopecia areata. Some clones in this sample may be carry-over from other donors' samples. The chain's CDR3 is CASSLILAGGEDTQYF. The CDR3 bases are TGCGCCAGCAGCTTGATACTAGCGGGAGGAGAAGATACGCAGTATTTT.